This T cell receptor beta chain was captured by sequencing in a study of TIL therapy for anti-PD-1-resistant metastatic lung cancer. At the level of the study: Median tumor PD-L1 proportion score was about 6%. Most patients had lung adenocarcinoma.

Time point noted: pre-treatment sample, taken before nivolumab and TIL therapy. The libraries were made with immunoSEQ v3. Profiled with immunoSEQ multiplex PCR; TCRdb holds only in-frame clones, not every one. The table has about 55,000 clones, about 81% seen once. This CDR3 has 18 residues. CDR1 and CDR2 from the germline V gene are SEHNR and FQNEAQ (reference sequence). This sample comprised blood, obtained at baseline. This chain connects TRBV7-9 to TRBJ2-3; 10 positions agree with TRBD2. The clonotype comes from a person aged 25-79 years with non-small cell lung cancer. In DNA form, the CDR3 reads TGTGCTCCCGGGGCTCTAGCGGGAGCCCCAACGACCACAGATACGCAGTATTTT. This encodes CAPGALAGAPTTTDTQYF.